This T cell receptor (beta chain) was recovered during a study of blood T cell repertoires in COVID-19. Assay used: immunoSEQ multiplex PCR; TCRdb lists only in-frame clones, some missing. The sample gives 220,000 or so clones, roughly 80% of which show up once; 3% to 3.5% is in the top ten. This CDR3 region has 16 residues. CDR1 is MNHNY and CDR2 is SVGAGI in the germline V gene (reference sequence). Between the trimmed V and J ends, which lost 6 bases and 6 bases, there was a span of 21 bases. The specimen was peripheral blood. This receptor was obtained from a woman under 40 who had recovered from COVID-19. This chain uses TRBV6-6 with TRBJ2-1; TRBD1 might be the D (6 bases). The DNA of the CDR3 is TGTGCCAGCAGCCCCGGTGAGGGCAAGGGGGTCAATGAGCAGTTCTTC. Its protein product is CASSPGEGKGVNEQFF.